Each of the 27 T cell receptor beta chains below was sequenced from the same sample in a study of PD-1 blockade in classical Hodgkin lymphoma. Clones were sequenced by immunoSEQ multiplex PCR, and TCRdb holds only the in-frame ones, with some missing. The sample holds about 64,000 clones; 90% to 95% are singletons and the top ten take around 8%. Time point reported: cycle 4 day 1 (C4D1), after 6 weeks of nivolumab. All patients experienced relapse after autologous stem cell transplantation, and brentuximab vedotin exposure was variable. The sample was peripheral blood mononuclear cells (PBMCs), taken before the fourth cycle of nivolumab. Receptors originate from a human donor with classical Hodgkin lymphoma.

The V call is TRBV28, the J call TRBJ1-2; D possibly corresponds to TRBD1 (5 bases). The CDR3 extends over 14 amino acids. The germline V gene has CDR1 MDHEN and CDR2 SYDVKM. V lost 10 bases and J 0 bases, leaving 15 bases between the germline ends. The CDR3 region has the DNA TGTGCCACTTGCGGCTCGGGGGCTAACTATGGCTACACCTTC. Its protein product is CATCGSGANYGYTF.

DNA of the CDR3: TGTGCCAGCAGGGGCGCTAACACAGATACGCAGTATTTT. Its translation is CASRGANTDTQYF. The rearrangement links TRBV7-9 to TRBJ2-3, with D uncertain. Looked up from germline, CDR1 is SEHNR and CDR2 is FQNEAQ (reference sequence). CDR3 length: 13 amino acids. Trimming removed 6 bases at V and 2 bases at J, with 9 bases between.

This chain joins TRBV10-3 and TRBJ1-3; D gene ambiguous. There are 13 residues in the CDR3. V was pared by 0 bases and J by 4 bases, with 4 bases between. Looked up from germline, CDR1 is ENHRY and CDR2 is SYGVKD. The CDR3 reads CAISESRGNTIYF. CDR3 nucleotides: TGTGCCATCAGTGAGTCTAGGGGAAACACCATATATTTT.

The CDR3 nucleotides are TGTGCCAGCATATCCCTAGCTGGCGAGCAGTACTTC. It codes for CASISLAGEQYF. V is TRBV6-1 and J is TRBJ2-7, with D perhaps matching TRBD2 (5 bases). CDR3 length: 12 residues. Trimming stripped 7 bases from V and 6 bases from J, with 13 bases between. Germline CDR1 reads MNHNS; CDR2 reads SASEGT.

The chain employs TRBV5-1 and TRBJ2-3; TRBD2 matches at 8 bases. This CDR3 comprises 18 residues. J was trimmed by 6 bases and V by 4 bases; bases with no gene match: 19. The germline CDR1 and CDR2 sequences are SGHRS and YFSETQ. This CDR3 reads CASSAVGRPPGGADTQYF. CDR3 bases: TGCGCCAGCAGCGCAGTCGGAAGGCCTCCCGGGGGGGCGGATACGCAGTATTTT.

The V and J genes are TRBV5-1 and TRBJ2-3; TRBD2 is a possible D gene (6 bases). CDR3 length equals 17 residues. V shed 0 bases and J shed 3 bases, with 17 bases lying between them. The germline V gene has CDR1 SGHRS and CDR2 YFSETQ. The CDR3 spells CASSLDYPGAKTDTQYF. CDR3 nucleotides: TGCGCCAGCAGCTTGGATTATCCGGGAGCCAAGACAGATACGCAGTATTTT.

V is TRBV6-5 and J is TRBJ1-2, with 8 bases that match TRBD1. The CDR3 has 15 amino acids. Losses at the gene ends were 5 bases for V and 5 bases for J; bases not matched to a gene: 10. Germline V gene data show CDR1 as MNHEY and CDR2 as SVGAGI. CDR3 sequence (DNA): TGTGCCAGCAGTCAGGACAGGGATGTGACGTATGGCTACACCTTC. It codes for CASSQDRDVTYGYTF.

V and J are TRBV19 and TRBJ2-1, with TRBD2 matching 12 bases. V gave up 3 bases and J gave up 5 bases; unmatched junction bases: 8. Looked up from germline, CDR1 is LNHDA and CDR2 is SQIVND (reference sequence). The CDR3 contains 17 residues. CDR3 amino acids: CASSMASGRGINNEQFF. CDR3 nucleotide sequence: TGTGCCAGTAGTATGGCTAGCGGGAGGGGTATTAACAATGAGCAGTTCTTC.

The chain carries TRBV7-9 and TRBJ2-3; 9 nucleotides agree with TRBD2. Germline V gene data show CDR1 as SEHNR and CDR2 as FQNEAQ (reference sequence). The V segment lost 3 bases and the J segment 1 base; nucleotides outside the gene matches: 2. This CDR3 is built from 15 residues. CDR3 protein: CASSFIAGGTDTQYF. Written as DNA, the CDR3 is TGTGCCAGCAGCTTTATAGCGGGGGGCACAGATACGCAGTATTTT.

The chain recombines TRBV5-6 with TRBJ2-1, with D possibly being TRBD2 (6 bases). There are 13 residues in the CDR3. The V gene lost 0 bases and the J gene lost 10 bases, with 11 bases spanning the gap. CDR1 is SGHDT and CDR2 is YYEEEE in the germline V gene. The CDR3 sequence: CASSLARDLEQFF. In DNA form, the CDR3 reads TGTGCCAGCAGCTTGGCACGGGACTTAGAGCAGTTCTTC.

CDR3 amino acids: CASSGIAGGHEQFF. The CDR3 DNA is TGTGCCAGCAGTGGAATAGCGGGGGGCCATGAGCAGTTCTTC. The chain couples TRBV27 to TRBJ2-1; 10 bases align to TRBD2. CDR1 MNHEY and CDR2 SMNVEV come from the germline V gene (reference sequence). This CDR3 comprises 14 residues. Unmatched junction bases numbered 6, after V lost 5 bases and J lost 8 bases.

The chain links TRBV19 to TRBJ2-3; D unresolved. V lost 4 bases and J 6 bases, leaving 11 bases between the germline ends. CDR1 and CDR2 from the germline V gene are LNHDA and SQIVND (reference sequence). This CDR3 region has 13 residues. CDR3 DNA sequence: TGTGCCAGTAGTAACGGTCGTTCGGATACGCAGTATTTT. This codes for CASSNGRSDTQYF. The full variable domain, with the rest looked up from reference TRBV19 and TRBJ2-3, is DGGITQSPKYLFRKEGQNVTLSCEQNLNHDAMYWYRQDPGQGLRLIYYSQIVNDFQKGDIAEGYSVSREKKESFPLTVTSAQKNPTAFYLCASSNGRSDTQYFGPGTRLTVL.

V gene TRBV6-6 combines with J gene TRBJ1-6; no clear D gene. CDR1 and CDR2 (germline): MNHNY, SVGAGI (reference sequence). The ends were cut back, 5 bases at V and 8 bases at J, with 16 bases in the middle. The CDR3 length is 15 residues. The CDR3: CASSTPLLGDSPLHF. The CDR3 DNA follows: TGTGCCAGCAGTACCCCACTGTTGGGAGATTCACCCCTCCACTTT.

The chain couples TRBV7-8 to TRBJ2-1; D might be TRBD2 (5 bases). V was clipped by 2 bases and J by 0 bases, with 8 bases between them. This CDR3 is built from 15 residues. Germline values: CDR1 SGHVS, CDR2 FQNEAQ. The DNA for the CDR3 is TGTGCCAGCAGCTTAACTAGTATCTCCTACAATGAGCAGTTCTTC. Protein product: CASSLTSISYNEQFF. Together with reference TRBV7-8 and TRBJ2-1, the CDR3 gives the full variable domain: GAGVSQSPRYKVAKRGQDVALRCDPISGHVSLFWYQQALGQGPEFLTYFQNEAQLDKSGLPSDRFFAERPEGSVSTLKIQRTQQEDSAVYLCASSLTSISYNEQFFGPGTRLTVL.

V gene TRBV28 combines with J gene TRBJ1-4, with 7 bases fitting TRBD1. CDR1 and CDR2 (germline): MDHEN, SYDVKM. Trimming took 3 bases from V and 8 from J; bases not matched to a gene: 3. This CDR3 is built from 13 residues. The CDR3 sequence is CASSFPGGEKLFF. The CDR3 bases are TGTGCCAGCAGTTTCCCAGGGGGAGAAAAACTGTTTTTT.

The CDR3 DNA reads as TGTGCCAGCCGGCCCGGCAGGGACACCGGGGAGCTGTTTTTT. Encoded protein: CASRPGRDTGELFF. The chain carries TRBV28 and TRBJ2-2, with a possible D match to TRBD1 (5 bases). The CDR3 is 14 residues long. Germline CDR1 MDHEN, CDR2 SYDVKM. Between the trimmed V and J ends, which lost 8 bases and 3 bases, there was a span of 13 bases.

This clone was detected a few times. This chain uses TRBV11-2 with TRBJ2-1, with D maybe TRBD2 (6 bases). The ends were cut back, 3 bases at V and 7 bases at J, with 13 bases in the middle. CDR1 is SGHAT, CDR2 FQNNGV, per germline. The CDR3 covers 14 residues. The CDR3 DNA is TGTGCCAGCAGCTTCGGGGGTTCCCGGAATGAGCAGTTCTTC. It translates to CASSFGGSRNEQFF.

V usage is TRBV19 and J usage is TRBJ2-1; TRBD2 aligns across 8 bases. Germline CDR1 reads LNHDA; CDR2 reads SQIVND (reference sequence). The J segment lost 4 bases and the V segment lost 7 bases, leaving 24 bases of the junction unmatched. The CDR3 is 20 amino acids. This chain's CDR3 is CASTSREGQGGVRGYNEQFF. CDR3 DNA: TGTGCCAGTACCTCCCGGGAGGGGCAGGGAGGGGTACGGGGTTACAATGAGCAGTTCTTC.

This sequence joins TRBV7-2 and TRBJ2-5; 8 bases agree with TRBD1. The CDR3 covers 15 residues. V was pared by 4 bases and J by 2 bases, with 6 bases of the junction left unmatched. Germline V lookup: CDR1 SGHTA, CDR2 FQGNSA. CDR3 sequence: CASSSGQGRQETQYF. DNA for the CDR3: TGTGCCAGCAGCTCCGGACAGGGCAGGCAAGAGACCCAGTACTTC. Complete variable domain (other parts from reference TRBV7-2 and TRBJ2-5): GAGVSQSPSNKVTEKGKDVELRCDPISGHTALYWYRQSLGQGLEFLIYFQGNSAPDKSGLPSDRFSAERTGGSVSTLTIQRTQQEDSAVYLCASSSGQGRQETQYFGPGTRLLVL.

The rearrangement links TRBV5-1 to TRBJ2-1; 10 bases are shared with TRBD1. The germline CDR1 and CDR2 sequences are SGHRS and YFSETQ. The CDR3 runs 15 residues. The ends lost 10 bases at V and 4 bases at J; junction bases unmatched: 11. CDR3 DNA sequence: TGCGCCTCACACGAGGCGGGACAGGGGTACAATGAGCAGTTCTTC. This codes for CASHEAGQGYNEQFF.

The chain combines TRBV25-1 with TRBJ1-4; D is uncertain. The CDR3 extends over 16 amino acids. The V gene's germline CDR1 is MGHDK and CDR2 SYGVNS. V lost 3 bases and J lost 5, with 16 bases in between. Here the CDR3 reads CASSDFYGVGNEKLFF. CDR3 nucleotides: TGTGCCAGCAGTGATTTTTACGGGGTGGGAAATGAAAAACTGTTTTTT.

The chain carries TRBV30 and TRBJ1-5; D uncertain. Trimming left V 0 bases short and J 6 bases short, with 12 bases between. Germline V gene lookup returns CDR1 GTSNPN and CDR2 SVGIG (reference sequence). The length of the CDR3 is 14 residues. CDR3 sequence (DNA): TGTGCCTGGAGTGTACTCGGATCCGGTCAGCCCCAGCATTTT. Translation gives CAWSVLGSGQPQHF.

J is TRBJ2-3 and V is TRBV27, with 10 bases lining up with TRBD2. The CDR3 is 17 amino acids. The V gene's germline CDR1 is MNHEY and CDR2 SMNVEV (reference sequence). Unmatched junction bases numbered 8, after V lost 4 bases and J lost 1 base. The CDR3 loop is CASSSLSLAGGTDTQYF. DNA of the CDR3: TGTGCCAGCAGTTCCCTCTCGCTAGCGGGGGGCACAGATACGCAGTATTTT.

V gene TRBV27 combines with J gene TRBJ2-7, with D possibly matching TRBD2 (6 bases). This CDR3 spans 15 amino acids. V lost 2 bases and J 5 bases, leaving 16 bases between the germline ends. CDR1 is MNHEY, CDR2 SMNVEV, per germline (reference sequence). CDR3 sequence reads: CASSLGGTIGNEQYF. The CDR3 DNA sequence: TGTGCCAGCAGTTTAGGCGGGACGATAGGGAACGAGCAGTACTTC.

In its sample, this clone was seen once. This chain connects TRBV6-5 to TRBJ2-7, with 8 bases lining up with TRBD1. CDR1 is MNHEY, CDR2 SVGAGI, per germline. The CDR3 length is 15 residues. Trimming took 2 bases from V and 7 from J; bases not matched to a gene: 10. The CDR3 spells CASSYTGQALGEQYF. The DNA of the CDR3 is TGTGCCAGCAGTTACACGGGACAGGCCTTGGGGGAGCAGTACTTC.

The DNA for the CDR3 is TGTGCCACCAGCAGAGACCGTCCGGGACTAGCTCAGTTCTTC. As protein: CATSRDRPGLAQFF. The rearrangement joins TRBV15 to TRBJ2-1; TRBD2 agrees at 9 bases. This CDR3 region has 14 residues. Germline V gene sequence: CDR1 LNHNV, CDR2 YYDKDF (reference sequence). Trimming removed 0 bases from V and 13 bases from J; junction bases left unmatched: 7.

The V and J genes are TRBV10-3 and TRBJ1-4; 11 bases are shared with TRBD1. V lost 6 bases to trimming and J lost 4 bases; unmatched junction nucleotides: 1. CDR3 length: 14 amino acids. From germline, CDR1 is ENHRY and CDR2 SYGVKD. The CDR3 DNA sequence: TGTGCCATCAGGGGGACAGGGGGTAATGAAAAACTGTTTTTT. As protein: CAIRGTGGNEKLFF.